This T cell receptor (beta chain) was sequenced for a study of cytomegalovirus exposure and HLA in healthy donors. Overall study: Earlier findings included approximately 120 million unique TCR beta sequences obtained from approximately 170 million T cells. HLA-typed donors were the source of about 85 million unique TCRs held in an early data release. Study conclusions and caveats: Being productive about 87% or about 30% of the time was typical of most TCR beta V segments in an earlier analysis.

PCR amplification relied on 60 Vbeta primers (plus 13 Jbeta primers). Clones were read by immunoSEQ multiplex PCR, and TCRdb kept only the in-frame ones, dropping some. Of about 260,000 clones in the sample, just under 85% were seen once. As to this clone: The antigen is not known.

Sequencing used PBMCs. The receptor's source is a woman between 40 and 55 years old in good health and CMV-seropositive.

The CDR3 DNA is TGTGCCAGCAGCCCTCAGGGATCTGGAAACACCATATATTTT. Translated, it gives CASSPQGSGNTIYF. The chain is built from TRBV7-2 and TRBJ1-3; D perhaps matches TRBD1 (5 bases). V was clipped by 5 bases and J by 1 base, with 9 bases between them. Germline V lookup: CDR1 SGHTA, CDR2 FQGNSA. This CDR3 is built from 14 residues.